Described below is a single T cell receptor beta chain sequence and its context. The antigen remains unidentified. Trimming removed 0 bases from V and 5 bases from J, with 17 bases in between. The CDR3 is 17 residues long. CDR1 and CDR2 from the germline V gene are LGHNT and FRNRAP. Researchers collected 9 to 10 milliliters of peripheral blood from every single donor. These data are taken from a study of blood T cells in healthy people across ages. General study findings and limits: Per million T cells, TCR beta diversity dropped about linearly as age rose.

A second PCR of roughly 7 to 11 cycles used a sample-barcoded 5' primer and a J-beta primer mix. MiXCR was run by TCRdb on the 5' RACE reads, yielding one entry per CDR3 protein. The data hold some 1.7 million distinct CDR3 sequences, with roughly 30% observed a single time. The receptor's source is a woman in her 30s in good health. The specimen was blood. The rearrangement joins TRBV12-5 to TRBJ1-5, with a possible D match to TRBD1 (5 bases). Here the CDR3 DNA reads TGTGCTAGTGGTTTGGTTTCAGGGAGGGCCTTGGATCAGCCCCAGCATTTT. It translates to CASGLVSGRALDQPQHF.